This T cell receptor beta chain came from a study of siplizumab effects on memory and regulatory T cells. In regard to this clone: Its antigen is undetermined.

The CDR3 extends over 12 amino acids. CDR1 and CDR2 from the germline V gene are LNHDA and SQIVND (reference sequence). V was pared by 4 bases and J by 12 bases, with 9 bases of the junction left unmatched. Findings of the study overall: Relative to controls at more than 25%, mappable alloreactive CD4+ clones exhibited a mean Treg-derived proportion of 68.8% with siplizumab.

Assays captured approximately 100,000 TCR templates per sample. The protocol was immunoSEQ multiplex PCR, while the TCRdb copy is restricted to in-frame clones and leaves out a portion. The data show around 94,000 clones, approximately 90% seen once. This TCR derives from a human donor in good health. The chain recombines TRBV19 with TRBJ2-7; 7 positions match TRBD1. The sample was CD4+ T cells sorted from blood. In DNA form, the CDR3 reads TGTGCCAGTAGTAGAGGGACAGAGGTTCCGTACTTC. Amino acid sequence: CASSRGTEVPYF.